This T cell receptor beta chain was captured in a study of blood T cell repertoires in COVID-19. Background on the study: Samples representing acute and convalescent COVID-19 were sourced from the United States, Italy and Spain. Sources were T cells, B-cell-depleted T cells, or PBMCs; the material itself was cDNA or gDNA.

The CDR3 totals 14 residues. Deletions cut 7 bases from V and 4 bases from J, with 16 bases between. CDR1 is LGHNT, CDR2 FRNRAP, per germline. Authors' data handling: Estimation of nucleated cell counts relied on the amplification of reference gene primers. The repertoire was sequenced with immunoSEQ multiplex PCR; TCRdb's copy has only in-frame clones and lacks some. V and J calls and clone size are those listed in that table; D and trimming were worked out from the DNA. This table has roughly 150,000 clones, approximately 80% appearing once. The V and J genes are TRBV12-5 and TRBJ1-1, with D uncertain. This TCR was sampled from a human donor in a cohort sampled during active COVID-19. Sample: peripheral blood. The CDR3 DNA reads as TGTGCTAGTGCCCCGGACTTGGCGAGCACTGAAGCTTTCTTT. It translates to CASAPDLASTEAFF.